Listed below are T cell receptor beta chains from one sample, sequenced in a study of regulatory T cells in long-lasting Graves disease. TCRdb re-called the multiplex PCR reads with MiXCR, one entry per CDR3 protein. The table records hundreds of thousands of distinct CDR3 sequences, about 16% of them present only once. This sample also appeared in a second study, on T cells in Graves' hyperthyroidism and ophthalmopathy.

Sequenced material: peripheral blood mononuclear cells (PBMCs), taken at new diagnosis, from a patient treated with antithyroid drugs. The receptors originated from a woman aged 35 to 60 with Graves disease. CDR3s include the opening cysteine and the closing phenylalanine or tryptophan. A D gene is named only where the DNA matches it firmly. The size field is filled for only some rows; it gives once, few, many or a size class.

clone size	CDR3 length	D gene	V gene	J gene	CDR3 protein	CDR3 DNA
NA	13	TRBD1	TRBV12-3/TRBV12-4	TRBJ2-1	CASNARQGHEQFF	TGTGCCAGCAATGCCAGACAGGGGCATGAGCAGTTCTTC
NA	13	NA	TRBV9	TRBJ1-1	CASSAGGSTEAFF	TGTGCCAGCAGCGCCGGAGGGAGCACTGAAGCTTTCTTT
few	12	NA	TRBV13	TRBJ1-3	CASTATGNTIYF	TGTGCCAGCACCGCTACTGGAAACACCATATATTTT
many	12	NA	TRBV3-1	TRBJ1-4	CASSSGGEKLFF	TGTGCCAGCAGCTCCGGTGGGGAAAAACTGTTTTTT
NA	16	TRBD2	TRBV6-2/TRBV6-3	TRBJ2-5	CASSPVAGSYQETQYF	TGTGCCAGCAGTCCGGTAGCGGGGTCGTACCAAGAGACCCAGTACTTC
few	12	NA	TRBV10-3	TRBJ2-7	CAISGEGDEQYF	TGTGCCATCAGTGGGGAGGGGGACGAGCAGTACTTC
few	13	NA	TRBV2	TRBJ2-5	CASSGGKQETQYF	TGTGCCAGCAGTGGGGGGAAGCAAGAGACCCAGTACTTC
many	14	TRBD1	TRBV2	TRBJ2-3	CASRDRQITDTQYF	TGTGCCAGCAGGGACAGGCAAATCACAGATACGCAGTATTTT
few	12	TRBD1	TRBV30	TRBJ1-5	CAWDTGAQPQHF	TGTGCCTGGGACACAGGGGCTCAGCCCCAGCATTTT
many	14	NA	TRBV2	TRBJ1-5	CASTWRGGDQPQHF	TGTGCCAGCACCTGGCGCGGGGGAGATCAGCCCCAGCATTTT
few	15	NA	TRBV19	TRBJ1-5	CASSQKGYSNQPQHF	TGTGCCAGTAGCCAAAAGGGTTATAGCAATCAGCCCCAGCATTTT
few	16	NA	TRBV19	TRBJ2-6	CASSIRGYSGANVLTF	TGTGCCAGTAGTATCCGGGGATACTCTGGGGCCAACGTCCTGACTTTC
NA	15	NA	TRBV6-1	TRBJ1-6	CASLAGSFYNSPLHF	TGTGCCAGCCTAGCCGGATCTTTCTATAATTCACCCCTCCACTTT
many	15	TRBD1	TRBV5-1	TRBJ2-3	CASSPGQGYTDTQYF	TGCGCCAGCAGCCCTGGACAGGGGTACACAGATACGCAGTATTTT
NA	13	NA	TRBV7-2	TRBJ2-5	CASSARTGLAQYF	TGTGCCAGCAGCGCCCGGACTGGCCTGGCCCAGTACTTC
few	14	TRBD2	TRBV7-9	TRBJ2-5	CASSLGGVQETQYF	TGTGCCAGCAGCTTGGGAGGGGTCCAAGAGACCCAGTACTTC
few	17	NA	TRBV4-1	TRBJ2-3	CASSQKSMAVTTDTQYF	TGCGCCAGCAGCCAGAAAAGTATGGCGGTGACAACAGATACGCAGTATTTT
NA	12	NA	TRBV7-2	TRBJ1-6	CASSLMGQAASF	TGTGCCAGCAGCTTAATGGGGCAGGCGGCCTCCTTT
many	15	TRBD1	TRBV7-7	TRBJ2-1	CASSLTGGNGNEQFF	TGTGCTAGCAGCCTGACAGGGGGCAACGGCAATGAGCAGTTCTTC
NA	16	TRBD1	TRBV7-9	TRBJ2-1	CASSVGTGPAYNEQFF	TGTGCCAGCAGCGTGGGGACAGGGCCTGCCTACAATGAGCAGTTCTTC
NA	13	NA	TRBV20-1	TRBJ1-6	CSAKQSYNSPLHF	TGCAGTGCAAAGCAGAGTTATAATTCACCCCTCCACTTT
many	15	NA	TRBV30	TRBJ1-4	CATRGVGVTNEKLFF	TGTGCCACGCGGGGGGTGGGCGTAACTAATGAAAAACTGTTTTTT
many	14	TRBD1	TRBV10-3	TRBJ2-2	CAIRGTGKNGELFF	TGTGCCATCAGGGGGACAGGGAAAAACGGGGAGCTGTTTTTT
few	13	NA	TRBV10-3	TRBJ2-7	CAISEGGRSGQYF	TGTGCCATCAGTGAGGGGGGGCGCTCAGGGCAGTACTTC
few	15	NA	TRBV4-1	TRBJ2-1	CASSRGQGYTNEQFF	TGCGCCAGCAGCCGAGGGCAGGGGTATACAAATGAGCAGTTCTTC
NA	11	NA	TRBV29-1	TRBJ2-7	CSVEDPWGRYF	TGCAGCGTTGAAGATCCCTGGGGGCGGTACTTC